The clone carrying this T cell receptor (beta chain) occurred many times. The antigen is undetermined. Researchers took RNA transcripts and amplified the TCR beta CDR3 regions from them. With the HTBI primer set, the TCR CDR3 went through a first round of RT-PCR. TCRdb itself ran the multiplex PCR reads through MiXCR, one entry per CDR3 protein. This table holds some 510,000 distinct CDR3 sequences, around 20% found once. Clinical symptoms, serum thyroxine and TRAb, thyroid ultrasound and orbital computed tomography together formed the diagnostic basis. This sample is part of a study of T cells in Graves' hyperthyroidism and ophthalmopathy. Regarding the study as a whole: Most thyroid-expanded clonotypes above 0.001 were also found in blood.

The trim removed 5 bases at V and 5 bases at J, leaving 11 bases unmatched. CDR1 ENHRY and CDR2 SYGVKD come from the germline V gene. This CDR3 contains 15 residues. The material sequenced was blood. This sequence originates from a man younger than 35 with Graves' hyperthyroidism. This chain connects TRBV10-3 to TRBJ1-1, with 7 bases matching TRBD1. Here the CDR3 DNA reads TGTGCCATCAGTCGCCACGGGCAGGGGGAGACTGAAGCTTTCTTT. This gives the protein CAISRHGQGETEAFF.